This T cell receptor (beta chain) was sequenced in a study of T cell responses to AZD1222 COVID-19 vaccine. Findings and limits, study-wide: Reportedly, nearly half of unique spike TCRs recognized epitopes outside B.1.351/B.1.1.7 mutations. Vaccine-related CD4 TCRs covered spike, predominating at 160-218 and 743-854.

The germline V gene has CDR1 LNHDA and CDR2 SQIVND (reference sequence). The CDR3 is 16 amino acids. V lost 6 bases to trimming and J lost 2 bases; unmatched junction nucleotides: 11. Measured with immunoSEQ multiplex PCR; TCRdb has only the in-frame clones, and not every one. The sample shows over 35,000 clones, around three quarters of them seen only once. This clone has only one observation. The antigen remains unidentified. The chain uses TRBV19 and TRBJ2-3; TRBD2 aligns across 7 bases. The TCR was taken from an adult who received the MenACWY meningococcal vaccine as a control. This sample comprised peripheral blood, obtained 28 days after the second dose of the MenACWY control vaccine. This chain's CDR3 is CASSYLTSRITDTQYF. Written as DNA, the CDR3 is TGTGCCAGTAGCTACCTGACTAGCAGAATCACAGATACGCAGTATTTT.